Shown below are 8 T cell receptor beta chains from a single sample sequenced in a study of persistence of HIV-infected CD4 T cells. This was the immunoSEQ version 4 assay in survey mode. Only in-frame clones appear in the TCRdb table, and some are missing; sequencing was by immunoSEQ multiplex PCR. Among 37,000 or so clones listed, around 90% were seen once. Cells were stimulated nonspecifically with anti-CD3/anti-CD28 magnetic beads. CD4+ T cells upregulating both CD40 ligand and CD69 were sorted as responding cells. The antigens of these receptors remain unknown. Sequenced material: CD4+ T cells sorted from PBMCs after roughly 18-hour stimulation, taken from a patient who received antiretroviral therapy. Every receptor here comes from an adult man with HIV who was CMV-seropositive.

V gene TRBV29-1 combines with J gene TRBJ2-1; D may be TRBD1 or TRBD2 (6 bases each). The CDR3 consists of 15 residues. Germline lookup yields CDR1 SQVTM and CDR2 ANQGSEA. V gave up 7 bases and J gave up 9 bases, with 25 bases separating them. CDR3: CSALPGAGVGSEQFF. The DNA for the CDR3 is TGCAGCGCACTACCGGGGGCAGGGGTTGGTAGTGAGCAGTTCTTC.

The chain recombines TRBV27 with TRBJ1-2, with TRBD1 matching over 7 bases. The germline CDR1 and CDR2 sequences are MNHEY and SMNVEV (reference sequence). This CDR3 has 14 residues. Trimming at V came to 6 bases and at J to 4 bases, leaving 8 bases not matched to a gene. The CDR3 loop reads CASSSTGEGYGYTF. In DNA, the CDR3 is TGTGCCAGCAGCTCCACAGGGGAGGGCTATGGCTACACCTTC.

The chain employs TRBV5-1 and TRBJ1-3; 9 nucleotides agree with TRBD1. CDR1 and CDR2 (germline): SGHRS, YFSETQ. The CDR3 sequence is 16 residues long. V shed 2 bases, J shed 1 base, and the junction held 4 bases outside the gene matches. The CDR3 nucleotides read TGCGCCAGCAGCTTAACAGGGACAGGGTCTGGAAACACCATATATTTT. It translates to CASSLTGTGSGNTIYF.

A few counts support this clone. The chain uses TRBV27 and TRBJ1-1; tentative D call: TRBD1 (5 bases). The CDR3 length is 13 residues. Trimming pared 2 bases from V and 3 bases from J, leaving 7 bases between. Germline-derived CDR1 and CDR2 are MNHEY and SMNVEV (reference sequence). The CDR3 sequence: CASSLGRDTEAFF. CDR3 nucleotide sequence: TGTGCCAGCAGTTTAGGCAGGGACACTGAAGCTTTCTTT.

The V call is TRBV18, the J call TRBJ2-1; possibly TRBD2 for D (7 bases). The ends were cut back, 3 bases at V and 6 bases at J, with 24 bases in the middle. The CDR3 contains 18 residues. Germline-derived CDR1 and CDR2 are KGHSH and LQKENI. The CDR3 spells CASSPEAGERGGLNEQFF. The CDR3, as DNA: TGTGCCAGCTCACCGGAGGCGGGAGAGAGGGGGGGCCTCAATGAGCAGTTCTTC.

The chain carries TRBV19 and TRBJ2-3; D not certain. There are 13 residues in the CDR3. Germline V lookup: CDR1 LNHDA, CDR2 SQIVND (reference sequence). Trimming removed 5 bases at V and 4 bases at J, with 10 bases between. The CDR3: CASSPRRADTQYF. The CDR3 DNA follows: TGTGCCAGTAGTCCGCGTCGGGCAGATACGCAGTATTTT. The full variable domain, its missing parts supplied by reference TRBV19 and TRBJ2-3, is DGGITQSPKYLFRKEGQNVTLSCEQNLNHDAMYWYRQDPGQGLRLIYYSQIVNDFQKGDIAEGYSVSREKKESFPLTVTSAQKNPTAFYLCASSPRRADTQYFGPGTRLTVL.

The chain links TRBV6-5 to TRBJ1-2; 7 bases line up with TRBD1. Germline V gives CDR1 MNHEY, CDR2 SVGAGI. This CDR3 contains 14 residues. After removal of 6 bases from V and 5 bases from J, the junction contained 9 bases not matched to a gene. CDR3 region: CASSRGDRGYGYTF. CDR3 nucleotide sequence: TGTGCCAGCAGCCGCGGGGACAGAGGTTATGGCTACACCTTC.

The genes are TRBV10-2 and TRBJ2-1; D ambiguous. Trimming cost V 8 bases and J 9 bases, with 8 bases left between them. The CDR3 runs 10 residues. The germline CDR1 and CDR2 sequences are WSHSY and SAAADI. The CDR3 sequence: CASQDVEQFF. DNA of the CDR3: TGCGCCAGCCAGGACGTTGAGCAGTTCTTC.